Following are 4 T cell receptor beta chains from one sample sequenced in a study of cytomegalovirus exposure and HLA in healthy donors (dated by TCRdb to about 2017). Libraries were prepared through the immunoSEQ multiplex PCR assay. A mixture of 60 forward primers for TCR Vbeta segments and 13 reverse primers for TCR Jbeta segments was used in the multiplex PCR. Sourced from immuneACCESS, this table was stored by TCRdb with only in-frame sequences that have V and J called. A share of the clones is absent; for the studies checked, an unresolved V gene accounts for under half, and the remainder has no known explanation. The sample table holds some 140,000 clones, of which approximately 80% were seen once. In total, the top ten clones hold around 13% of the sample. Specimen: PBMCs. All receptors derive from a man aged 30 to 39 in good health and CMV-seropositive.

This chain links TRBV2 with TRBJ2-7; D perhaps matches TRBD2 (6 bases). Germline CDR1 is SNHLY and CDR2 is FYNNEI. The CDR3 has 13 amino acids. V lost 7 bases, J lost 7 bases, and 17 bases lay in between. The CDR3 DNA reads TGTGCCAGCAACTTGGGACTCGCGCGGGAGCAGTACTTC. The encoded protein is CASNLGLAREQYF.

The chain joins TRBV4-2 to TRBJ2-1, with D possibly TRBD2 on 6 matching bases. The CDR3 has 15 amino acids. Looked up from germline, CDR1 is LGHNA and CDR2 is YNFKEQ. Trimming shortened V by 1 base and J by 4 bases, and 11 bases separated the two germline ends. The CDR3 here is CASSQGLVSYNEQFF. The CDR3 DNA sequence: TGTGCCAGCAGCCAAGGACTAGTGTCTTACAATGAGCAGTTCTTC.

This rearrangement joins TRBV15 to TRBJ1-2; D ambiguous. Looked up from germline, CDR1 is LNHNV and CDR2 is YYDKDF (reference sequence). CDR3 length: 14 residues. Deletions cut 0 bases from V and 7 bases from J, with 12 bases between. CDR3 sequence reads: CATSRDKLGGGYTF. The DNA of the CDR3 is TGTGCCACCAGCAGAGATAAGCTCGGTGGTGGCTACACCTTC.

The rearrangement links TRBV2 to TRBJ1-5; D may be TRBD1 (6 bases). This CDR3 is 15 amino acids long. The ends were cut back, 3 bases at V and 5 bases at J, with 14 bases in the middle. Germline-derived CDR1 and CDR2 are SNHLY and FYNNEI. The CDR3 region has the DNA TGTGCCAGCAGTGATGGGGACAAGAATTATCAGCCCCAGCATTTT. Protein product: CASSDGDKNYQPQHF. The full variable domain, completed using reference TRBV2 and TRBJ1-5, is EPEVTQTPSHQVTQMGQEVILRCVPISNHLYFYWYRQILGQKVEFLVSFYNNEISEKSEIFDDQFSVERPDGSNFTLKIRSTKLEDSAMYFCASSDGDKNYQPQHFGDGTRLSIL.